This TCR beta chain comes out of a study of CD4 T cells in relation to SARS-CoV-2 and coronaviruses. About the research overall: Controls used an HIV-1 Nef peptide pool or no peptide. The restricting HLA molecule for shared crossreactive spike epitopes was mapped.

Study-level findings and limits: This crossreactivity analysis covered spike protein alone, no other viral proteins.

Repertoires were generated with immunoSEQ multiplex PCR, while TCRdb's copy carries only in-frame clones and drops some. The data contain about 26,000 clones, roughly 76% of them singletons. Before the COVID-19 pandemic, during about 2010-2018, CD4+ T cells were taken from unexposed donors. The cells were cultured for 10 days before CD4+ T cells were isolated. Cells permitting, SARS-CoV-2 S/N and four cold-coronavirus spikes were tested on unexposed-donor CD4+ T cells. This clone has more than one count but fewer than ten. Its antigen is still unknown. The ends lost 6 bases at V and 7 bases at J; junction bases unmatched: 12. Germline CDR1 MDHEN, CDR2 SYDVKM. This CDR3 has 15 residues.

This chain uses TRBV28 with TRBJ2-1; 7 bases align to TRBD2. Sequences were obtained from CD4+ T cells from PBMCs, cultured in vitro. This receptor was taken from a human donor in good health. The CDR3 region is CASSRWAGAGNEQFF. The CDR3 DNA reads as TGTGCCAGCAGCCGATGGGCGGGAGCGGGAAATGAGCAGTTCTTC.